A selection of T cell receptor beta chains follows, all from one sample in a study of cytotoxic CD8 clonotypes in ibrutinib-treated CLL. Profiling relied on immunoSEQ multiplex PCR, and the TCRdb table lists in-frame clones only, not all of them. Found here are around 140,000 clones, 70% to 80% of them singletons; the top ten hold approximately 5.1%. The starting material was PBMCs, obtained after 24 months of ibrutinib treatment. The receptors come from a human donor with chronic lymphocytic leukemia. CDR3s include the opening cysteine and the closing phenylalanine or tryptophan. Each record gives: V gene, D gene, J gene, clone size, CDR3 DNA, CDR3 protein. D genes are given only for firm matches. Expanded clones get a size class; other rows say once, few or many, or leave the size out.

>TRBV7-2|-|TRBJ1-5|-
TGTGCCAGCAGCCAGGACCCCTGGGGGGAAGGAGGAAGCAATCAGCCCCAGCATTTT
CASSQDPWGEGGSNQPQHF
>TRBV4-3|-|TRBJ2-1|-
TGCGCCAGCATAGGAGGGGTAAGTGCCTACAATGAGCAGTTCTTC
CASIGGVSAYNEQFF
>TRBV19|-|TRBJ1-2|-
TGTGCCAGTAGTATTGCCCCGGCGAGCTATGGCTACACCTTC
CASSIAPASYGYTF
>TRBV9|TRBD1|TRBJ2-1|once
TGTGCCAGCAGCCCCCGGGACAGGGCAAATGAGCAGTTCTTC
CASSPRDRANEQFF
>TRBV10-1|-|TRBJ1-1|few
TGCGCCAGCAGTGAGGGTTCGAGCGGGTGGAGCACTGAAGCTTTCTTT
CASSEGSSGWSTEAFF
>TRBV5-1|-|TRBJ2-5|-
TGCGCCAGCAGAAAAACCGGGACCACTCAAGAGACCCAGTACTTC
CASRKTGTTQETQYF
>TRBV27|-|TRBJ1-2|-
TGTGCCAGCAGTCGTTGGGGCGGGGGTAATGGCTACACCTTC
CASSRWGGGNGYTF
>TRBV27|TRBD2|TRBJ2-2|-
TGTGCCAGCACATCCGCGGGAGTAGTTTGGGACACCGGGGAGCTGTTTTTT
CASTSAGVVWDTGELFF
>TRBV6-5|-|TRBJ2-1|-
TGTGCCAGCAGTTACGGGCAGGTGGGGGGAATTGAGCAGTTCTTC
CASSYGQVGGIEQFF
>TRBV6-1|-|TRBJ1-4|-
TGTGCCAGCAGTGAAGCAACTAATGAAAAACTGTTTTTT
CASSEATNEKLFF
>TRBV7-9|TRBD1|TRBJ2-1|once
TGTGCCAGCAGCTTAAGGGGGCAACCCAACAATGAGCAGTTCTTC
CASSLRGQPNNEQFF
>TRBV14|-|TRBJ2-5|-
TGTGCCAGCAGCCAAGGCTGGGGGGCACAAGAGACCCAGTACTTC
CASSQGWGAQETQYF
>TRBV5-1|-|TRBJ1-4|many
TGCGCCAGCAGCCCCACGGTGGGGGGAGAAAAACTGTTTTTT
CASSPTVGGEKLFF
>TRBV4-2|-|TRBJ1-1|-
TGTGCCAGCAGCCAAGACTCTGCCCCTGAAAAGTCAGCTTTCTTT
CASSQDSAPEKSAFF
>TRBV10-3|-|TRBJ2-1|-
TGTGCCATCAGTGGGCTGCAGGGCGGGCCTCGGGATGAGCAGTTCTTC
CAISGLQGGPRDEQFF
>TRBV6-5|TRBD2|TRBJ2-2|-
TGTGCCAGCAGTCAGGGACTAGCGGTCGGGGAGCTGTTTTTT
CASSQGLAVGELFF
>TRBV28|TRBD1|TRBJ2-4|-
TGTGCCAGCAGCCCCAGGGGGATGGCCAAAAACATTCAGTACTTC
CASSPRGMAKNIQYF
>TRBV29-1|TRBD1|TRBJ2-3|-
TGCAGCGTTGGGGCAGGGGGCGGAGATACGCAGTATTTT
CSVGAGGGDTQYF
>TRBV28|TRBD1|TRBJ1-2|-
TGTGCCAGCAGTACCCCGACAGGGGACTATGGCTACACCTTC
CASSTPTGDYGYTF
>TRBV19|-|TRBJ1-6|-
TGTGCCAGTAGTATCCGGCAGAATTCACCCCTCCACTTT
CASSIRQNSPLHF
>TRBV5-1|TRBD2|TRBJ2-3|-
TGCGCCAGCAGCACCACTAGCGGGGGATTAGATACGCAGTATTTT
CASSTTSGGLDTQYF
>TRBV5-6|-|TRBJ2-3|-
TGTGCCACTACCCGGCGACAGGGCGGGGGGTACACAGATACGCAGTATTTT
CATTRRQGGGYTDTQYF
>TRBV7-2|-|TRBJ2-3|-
TGTGCCAGCAGCCCAGCGGGTAGCGGAGGGGATACGCAGTATTTT
CASSPAGSGGDTQYF
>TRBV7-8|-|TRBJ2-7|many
TGTGCCAGCAGCCCCCTGGTGGGGTCCTACTACGAGCAGTACTTC
CASSPLVGSYYEQYF
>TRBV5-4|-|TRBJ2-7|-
TGTGCCAGCAGCTTGGACAGACTCTCCTACGAGCAGTACTTC
CASSLDRLSYEQYF
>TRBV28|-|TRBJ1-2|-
TGTGCCAGCAGTTTAACCTGGGCCAGGGACTATGGCTACACCTTC
CASSLTWARDYGYTF
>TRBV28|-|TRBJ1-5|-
TGTGCCAGCACCGTCACTAATCAGCCCCAGCATTTT
CASTVTNQPQHF
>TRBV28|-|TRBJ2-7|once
TGTGCCAGCAGTCCGCAGCGGGTCGGGCAGTACTTC
CASSPQRVGQYF
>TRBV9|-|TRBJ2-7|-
TGTGCCAGCAGCGTAGCTCGGGCATATTATGGGGAGCAGTACTTC
CASSVARAYYGEQYF
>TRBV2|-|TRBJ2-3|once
TGTGCCAGCAGCCGAACGGCAGGGCCACTGTATACCACGACAGATACGCAGTATTTT
CASSRTAGPLYTTTDTQYF
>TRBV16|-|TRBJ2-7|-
TGTGCCAGCAGCCAATCGGCAGGGGGGGCCTACGAGCAGTACTTC
CASSQSAGGAYEQYF
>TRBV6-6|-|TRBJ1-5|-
TGTGCCAGCAGAGCCCCAGGGGCCAGCAATCAGCCCCAGCATTTT
CASRAPGASNQPQHF
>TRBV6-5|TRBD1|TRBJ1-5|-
TGTGCCAGCAGCGGACAGGGCTGGAATCAGCCCCAGCATTTT
CASSGQGWNQPQHF
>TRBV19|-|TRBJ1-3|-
TGTGCCAGTAGTATTGCCCGTAGCTCTGGAAACACCATATATTTT
CASSIARSSGNTIYF
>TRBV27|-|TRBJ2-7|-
TGTGCCACCCAGGGGAGGGGTTCCTACGAGCAGTACTTC
CATQGRGSYEQYF
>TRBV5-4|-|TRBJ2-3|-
TGTGCCAGCAGCCCCGGGGGAACCAGCACAGATACGCAGTATTTT
CASSPGGTSTDTQYF
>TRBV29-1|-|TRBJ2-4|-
TGCAGCGTTGAGGTGCCAGGCCCAAACATTCAGTACTTC
CSVEVPGPNIQYF
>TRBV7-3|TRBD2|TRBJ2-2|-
TGTGCCAGCAGCCCCGGGACTAGCGGGGGCTGGGAGCTGTTTTTT
CASSPGTSGGWELFF
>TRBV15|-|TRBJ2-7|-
TGTGCCACCAGCATGGGGCAGGGTGGGACCTACGAGCAGTACTTC
CATSMGQGGTYEQYF
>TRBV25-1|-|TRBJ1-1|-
TGTGCCAGCAACCCGGACACGGGGGGCACTGAAGCTTTCTTT
CASNPDTGGTEAFF
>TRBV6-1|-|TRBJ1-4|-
TGTGCCAGCAGTGAAGGGGTAGGATTAGAAAAACTGTTTTTT
CASSEGVGLEKLFF
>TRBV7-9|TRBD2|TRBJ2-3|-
TGTGCCAGCAGCTTAGCGCTAGCGGGAGCAGATACGCAGTATTTT
CASSLALAGADTQYF
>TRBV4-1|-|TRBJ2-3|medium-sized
TGCGCCAGCAGCCAAGAACCAGCAGGGCCCAGCACAGATACGCAGTATTTT
CASSQEPAGPSTDTQYF
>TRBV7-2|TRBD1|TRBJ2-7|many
TGTGCCAGCAGCCCCCGGACAGGGGGGTACGAGCAGTACTTC
CASSPRTGGYEQYF
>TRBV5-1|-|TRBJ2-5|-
TGCGCCAGCAGCTTGACCCAACAATTCCAAGAGACCCAGTACTTC
CASSLTQQFQETQYF
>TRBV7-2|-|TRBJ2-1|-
TGTGCCAGCAGCCCTCGGGGGTACGGTGAGCAGTTCTTC
CASSPRGYGEQFF
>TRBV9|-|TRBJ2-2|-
TGTGCCAGCAGCGCCACAGGTAACACCGGGGAGCTGTTTTTT
CASSATGNTGELFF
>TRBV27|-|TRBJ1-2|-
TGTGCCAGCAGCTCACCCCAGTCGGGCCGTGTCTATGGCTACACCTTC
CASSSPQSGRVYGYTF
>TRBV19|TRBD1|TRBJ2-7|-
TGTGCCACAGGGCCGCAGGGGGCCTACGAGCAGTACTTC
CATGPQGAYEQYF
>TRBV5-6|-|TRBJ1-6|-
TGTGCCAGCAGCTTGTCGGCGGGGAGGGGGACCTCACCCCTCCACTTT
CASSLSAGRGTSPLHF
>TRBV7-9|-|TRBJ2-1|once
TGTGCCAGCAGCCCGGGCGGGGCGGAATACAATGAGCAGTTCTTC
CASSPGGAEYNEQFF
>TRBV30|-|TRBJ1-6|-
TGTGCCTGGAGTGTAGGTTGGGGGTTATCACCCCTCCACTTT
CAWSVGWGLSPLHF
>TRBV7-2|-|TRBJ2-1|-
TGTGCCAGCAGCAATACCGGGACATTGGGCAATGAGCAGTTCTTC
CASSNTGTLGNEQFF
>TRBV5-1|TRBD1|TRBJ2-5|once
TGCGCCAGCAGTGAGGGGGCTGGGGAGACCCAGTACTTC
CASSEGAGETQYF
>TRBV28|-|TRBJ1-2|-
TGTGCCAGCAGTTTACTGACAGCGACCTATGGCTACACCTTC
CASSLLTATYGYTF